One and the same sample provided the 24 T cell receptor beta chains below, sequenced in a study of shared clonotypes between healthy human individuals. Clones were sequenced by immunoSEQ multiplex PCR, and TCRdb holds only the in-frame ones, with some missing. The table lists nearly 1 million clones, approximately 76% of them singletons. Input material: memory CD4+ T cells sorted from blood. The subset was: CD45RA-negative fraction. Receptors were obtained from a man between 18 and 35 years old in good health.

A word on this clone: The sample has other DNA sequences that encode this CDR3 too. The chain has TRBV2 and TRBJ2-2; no reliable D call. Germline V gene sequence: CDR1 SNHLY, CDR2 FYNNEI. CDR3 length: 14 residues. V was clipped by 6 bases and J by 0 bases, with 8 bases between them. The CDR3 nucleotides read TGTGCCAGCAGCGGTGGCCCGAACACCGGGGAGCTGTTTTTT. It codes for CASSGGPNTGELFF.

J is TRBJ1-1 and V is TRBV19; TRBD1 agrees at 9 bases. V lost 7 bases to trimming and J lost 0 bases; unmatched junction nucleotides: 3. Per germline, CDR1 LNHDA and CDR2 SQIVND (reference sequence). The CDR3 is 14 residues long. The CDR3 DNA is TGTGCCAGTAAGGACAGGGGATTGAACACTGAAGCTTTCTTT. It codes for CASKDRGLNTEAFF.

This clone was found a few times. The genes are TRBV7-3 and TRBJ2-3, with TRBD2 matching 15 bases. The CDR3 has 19 residues. V lost 7 bases and J lost 1; bases outside the gene matches: 12. Germline V gene lookup returns CDR1 SGHTA and CDR2 FQGTGA. The CDR3 coding sequence is TGTGCCAGCACCGTTATCGGACTAGCGGGGGGGCAGGGCACAGATACGCAGTATTTT. Its translation is CASTVIGLAGGQGTDTQYF.

This clone was recorded at least ten times. V and J are TRBV30 and TRBJ2-3, with 7 bases that match TRBD2. Germline values: CDR1 GTSNPN, CDR2 SVGIG (reference sequence). Losses at the gene ends were 5 bases for V and 0 bases for J; bases not matched to a gene: 5. The CDR3 covers 14 residues. The CDR3 reads CAWDLAESTDTQYF. The DNA of the CDR3 is TGTGCCTGGGACCTAGCGGAGAGCACAGATACGCAGTATTTT.

The chain joins TRBV7-4 to TRBJ1-4; 8 bases line up with TRBD1. Germline CDR1 is SGHVT and CDR2 is SQSDAQ. The V segment lost 6 bases and the J segment 8 bases; nucleotides outside the gene matches: 14. The CDR3 runs to 16 residues. The CDR3 bases are TGTGCCAGCAGGCAAACGGGACAGGAATTTGAGGAAAAACTGTTTTTT. Translating it yields CASRQTGQEFEEKLFF.

The chain is built from TRBV5-1 and TRBJ2-1; D uncertain. Deletions cut 3 bases from V and 7 bases from J, with 11 bases between. This CDR3 contains 13 residues. Germline V gives CDR1 SGHRS, CDR2 YFSETQ. In DNA form, the CDR3 reads TGCGCCAGCAGCTCCGGAGTTAGAAATGAGCAGTTCTTC. Translation gives CASSSGVRNEQFF.

The chain joins TRBV18 to TRBJ1-4; the D is unclear. The V end was cut by 3 bases, the J end by 3 bases, with 2 bases between. Germline V lookup: CDR1 KGHSH, CDR2 LQKENI. CDR3 length equals 12 residues. The CDR3 DNA sequence: TGTGCCAGCTCACCGTCTAATGAAAAACTGTTTTTT. It translates to CASSPSNEKLFF.

Details on this clone: The junction and the germline gene differ at one end; a read error may be behind it. The CDR3 bases are TGTGCTAGCAGCTTACTCAAGTCGAACTACGAGCAGTACTTC. Translated, it gives CASSLLKSNYEQYF. The gene calls are TRBV7-7 and TRBJ2-7; D is unclear. The CDR3 has 14 residues. Per germline, CDR1 SSHAT and CDR2 FNYEAQ (reference sequence).

Turning to this clone: Other nucleotide sequences in the sample specify the same CDR3. V gene TRBV5-1 combines with J gene TRBJ1-1; 8 positions match TRBD1. Germline loops: CDR1 SGHRS, CDR2 YFSETQ. The ends lost 3 bases at V and 3 bases at J; junction bases unmatched: 1. The CDR3 is 13 residues long. The CDR3: CASSSTGDTEAFF. DNA for the CDR3: TGCGCCAGCAGCTCGACAGGGGACACTGAAGCTTTCTTT. The complete variable domain, with remaining parts taken from reference TRBV5-1 and TRBJ1-1, reads KAGVTQTPRYLIKTRGQQVTLSCSPISGHRSVSWYQQTPGQGLQFLFEYFSETQRNKGNFPGRFSGRQFSNSRSEMNVSTLELGDSALYLCASSSTGDTEAFFGQGTRLTVV.

The V call is TRBV19, the J call TRBJ1-6; TRBD1 matches at 9 bases. After removal of 1 base from V and 6 bases from J, the junction contained 7 bases not matched to a gene. The CDR3 runs to 17 residues. The V gene's germline CDR1 is LNHDA and CDR2 SQIVND (reference sequence). This CDR3 reads CASSIVSSDRGNSPLHF. CDR3 nucleotide sequence: TGTGCCAGTAGTATAGTATCGTCGGACAGGGGTAATTCACCCCTCCACTTT.

The chain employs TRBV9 and TRBJ2-5, with 12 bases lining up with TRBD2. Per the germline V gene, CDR1 is SGDLS and CDR2 is YYNGEE. The CDR3 is made up of 17 amino acids. V lost 0 bases to trimming and J lost 6 bases; unmatched junction nucleotides: 9. CDR3 sequence (DNA): TGTGCCAGCAGCGTAGCAGCTAGCGGGAGGGGGTCACAGACCCAGTACTTC. Translation gives CASSVAASGRGSQTQYF.

J is TRBJ1-1 and V is TRBV6-1, with D possibly being TRBD1 (6 bases). The CDR3 sequence is 12 residues long. Germline V gene sequence: CDR1 MNHNS, CDR2 SASEGT. V was trimmed by 10 bases and J by 2 bases, leaving 11 bases between them. For the CDR3, the DNA is TGTGCCATCAACAGGGCCAACACTGAAGCTTTCTTT. It codes for CAINRANTEAFF.

Turning to this clone: Other DNA sequences from this sample encode an identical CDR3 as well. The rearrangement uses TRBV29-1 and TRBJ2-2; TRBD2 agrees at 7 bases. This CDR3 is 14 amino acids long. The ends lost 4 bases at V and 2 bases at J; junction bases unmatched: 4. Germline CDR1 and CDR2: SQVTM and ANQGSEA. As DNA, the CDR3 is TGCAGCGTTGCGGGAGGTCCCAACACCGGGGAGCTGTTTTTT. It yields the protein CSVAGGPNTGELFF.

The chain carries TRBV11-2 and TRBJ1-2; TRBD1 aligns across 8 bases. With V trimmed by 4 bases and J by 8 bases, 3 bases remained unmatched. Germline values: CDR1 SGHAT, CDR2 FQNNGV. The CDR3 is made up of 12 amino acids. CDR3 residues: CASSSGGGGYTF. CDR3 nucleotides: TGTGCCAGCAGCTCAGGGGGCGGAGGCTACACCTTC.

The chain employs TRBV6-1 and TRBJ1-3; no firm D call. The CDR3 sequence is 14 residues long. CDR1 MNHNS and CDR2 SASEGT come from the germline V gene. V lost 1 base, J lost 2 bases, and 6 bases lay in between. In nucleotides, the CDR3 is TGTGCCAGCAGTGAAGGGACGGCTGGAAACACCATATATTTT. Protein sequence: CASSEGTAGNTIYF.

The chain is built from TRBV6-1 and TRBJ1-1, with D uncertain. Trimming stripped 2 bases from V and 3 bases from J, with 10 bases between. The CDR3 length is 14 residues. Per the germline V gene, CDR1 is MNHNS and CDR2 is SASEGT. The CDR3 DNA reads TGTGCCAGCAGTGAAACGTGGTCCGACACTGAAGCTTTCTTT. Protein product: CASSETWSDTEAFF.

The CDR3 protein is CATSKDITYEQYF. The CDR3 coding sequence is TGTGCCACCAGCAAGGACATAACCTACGAGCAGTACTTC. The chain has TRBV15 and TRBJ2-7; a possible D gene is TRBD1 (5 bases). The ends were cut back, 4 bases at V and 2 bases at J, with 9 bases in the middle. Germline V gives CDR1 LNHNV, CDR2 YYDKDF (reference sequence). CDR3 length: 13 amino acids.

The CDR3 spells CASSVGGQGHTGELFF. DNA for the CDR3: TGTGCCAGCAGCGTAGGGGGACAGGGGCACACCGGGGAGCTGTTTTTT. The chain uses TRBV9 and TRBJ2-2; 10 nucleotides match TRBD1. CDR3 length: 16 residues. V lost 0 bases, J lost 3 bases, and 2 bases stayed unmatched. CDR1 and CDR2 (germline): SGDLS, YYNGEE.

This chain uses TRBV2 with TRBJ1-6; D not resolved. Looked up from germline, CDR1 is SNHLY and CDR2 is FYNNEI. This CDR3 has 14 residues. Trimming took off 5 bases at V and 5 bases at J, with 10 bases between the two ends. The CDR3 region is CASSKENDNSPLHF. The DNA of the CDR3 is TGTGCCAGCAGTAAGGAGAACGATAATTCACCCCTCCACTTT.

V is TRBV28 and J is TRBJ2-7, with a possible D match to TRBD2 (6 bases). CDR1 is MDHEN, CDR2 SYDVKM, per germline. Trimming removed 1 base from V and 6 bases from J, with 16 bases in between. The length of the CDR3 is 15 residues. The CDR3 region has the DNA TGTGCCAGCAGTTTATCCTACGGGGGAAGGAGCGAGCAGTACTTC. This encodes CASSLSYGGRSEQYF.

This chain links TRBV4-3 with TRBJ2-4, with D possibly TRBD2 on 5 matching bases. Looked up from germline, CDR1 is LGHNA and CDR2 is YSLEER. V was shortened by 3 bases and J by 5 bases, with 17 bases between the two germline ends. The length of the CDR3 is 16 residues. The CDR3 DNA reads as TGCGCCAGCAGCCAGAGGGTAGATAAGGGCGAAAACATTCAGTACTTC. It yields the protein CASSQRVDKGENIQYF.

The chain employs TRBV7-2 and TRBJ2-2; 7 nucleotides match TRBD2. CDR1 is SGHTA and CDR2 is FQGNSA in the germline V gene. The CDR3 has 14 amino acids. Trimming cost V 6 bases and J 4 bases; bases outside gene matches: 5. CDR3 bases: TGTGCCAGCAGAGAGCGGGAACTCACCGGGGAGCTGTTTTTT. Its translation is CASRERELTGELFF.

This clone has just one count. The V call is TRBV27, the J call TRBJ2-3; no clear D gene. The CDR3 length is 15 residues. Per the germline V gene, CDR1 is MNHEY and CDR2 is SMNVEV (reference sequence). Trimming shortened V by 5 bases and J by 6 bases, and 18 bases separated the two germline ends. The CDR3 protein is CASSPIQLKEDTQYF. The CDR3 coding sequence is TGTGCCAGCAGTCCTATCCAATTAAAGGAGGATACGCAGTATTTT.

V gene TRBV5-1 combines with J gene TRBJ2-3; D gene unclear. The CDR3 sequence is 13 residues long. V was shortened by 4 bases and J by 5 bases, with 11 bases between the two germline ends. Germline CDR1 SGHRS, CDR2 YFSETQ. The DNA for the CDR3 is TGCGCCAGCAGCCACCCCCAAGGAGATACGCAGTATTTT. Its protein product is CASSHPQGDTQYF.